This TCR beta chain was identified during a study of T cells in Graves' hyperthyroidism and ophthalmopathy. This clonotype was seen a single time. The ends lost 4 bases at V and 3 bases at J; junction bases unmatched: 18. The CDR3 is 19 amino acids. Germline CDR1 reads SGHTA; CDR2 reads FQGTGA. RNA transcripts gave rise to amplified TCR beta CDR3 regions. An initial round of RT-PCR targeting the TCR CDR3 relied on the HTBI primer set. In TCRdb, the multiplex PCR reads were re-called with MiXCR into one record per CDR3 protein. The sample lists 500,000 to 600,000 distinct CDR3 sequences; under 60% were seen once.

V and J are TRBV7-3 and TRBJ2-7, with 10 bases identical to TRBD2. Sample: peripheral blood or thyroid tissue (not recorded which). The source of this sequence is a woman between 18 and 29 years old with Graves' hyperthyroidism. CDR3 nucleotide sequence: TGTGCCAGCAGCTCCCCCAGGGTGTCTAGCGGGAGTGGGAACTACGAGCAGTACTTC. Protein: CASSSPRVSSGSGNYEQYF.